This TCR beta chain was documented in a study of T-cell reconstitution after alpha-beta-depleted transplantation in children. Preparing the TCRbeta library involved the use of unique molecular identifiers. TCRdb passed the PCR reads through MiXCR, listing each CDR3 protein once. The sample shows about 72,000 distinct CDR3 sequences, 7.3% of them seen only once. The junction had 11 bases not matched to a gene; V was cut back by 5 bases and J by 7 bases. Germline-derived CDR1 and CDR2 are SGHTA and FQGTGA. This CDR3 has 16 residues. The sample holds a few counts of this clonotype. This TCR was sampled from a human donor who donated a stem cell graft to a child with acute lymphoblastic leukemia. V is TRBV7-3 and J is TRBJ2-2; TRBD2 aligns across 9 bases. The specimen was PBMCs from the stem cell graft donor, collected from the stem cell graft. The CDR3 sequence is CASSSGRRSMNGELFF. The CDR3 DNA is TGTGCCAGCAGCAGCGGGAGGAGGAGTATGAACGGGGAGCTGTTTTTT.